This T cell receptor beta chain was obtained from a study of blood T cells in healthy people across ages. Combining a sample-barcoded 5' primer with a J-beta primer mix, a second PCR ran for roughly 6 to 11 cycles. TCRdb re-derived calls from the 5' RACE reads in MiXCR, one entry per CDR3 protein. The data contain about 800,000 distinct CDR3 sequences, roughly 25% of them singletons. This CDR3 is 17 amino acids long. Germline V lookup: CDR1 WSHSY, CDR2 SAAADI. Trimming shortened V by 4 bases and J by 2 bases, and 20 bases separated the two germline ends. This clonotype was found a few times. This sample also appeared in a second study, on T cells of mothers and their children.

The receptor was isolated from a boy between 5 and 17 years old in good health. The sample was blood. The genes are TRBV10-2 and TRBJ1-1; unclear D gene. In nucleotides, the CDR3 is TGCGCCAGCAGTGTCGGGGTCGACCCTATACCAAACACTGAAGCTTTCTTT. Translating it yields CASSVGVDPIPNTEAFF.